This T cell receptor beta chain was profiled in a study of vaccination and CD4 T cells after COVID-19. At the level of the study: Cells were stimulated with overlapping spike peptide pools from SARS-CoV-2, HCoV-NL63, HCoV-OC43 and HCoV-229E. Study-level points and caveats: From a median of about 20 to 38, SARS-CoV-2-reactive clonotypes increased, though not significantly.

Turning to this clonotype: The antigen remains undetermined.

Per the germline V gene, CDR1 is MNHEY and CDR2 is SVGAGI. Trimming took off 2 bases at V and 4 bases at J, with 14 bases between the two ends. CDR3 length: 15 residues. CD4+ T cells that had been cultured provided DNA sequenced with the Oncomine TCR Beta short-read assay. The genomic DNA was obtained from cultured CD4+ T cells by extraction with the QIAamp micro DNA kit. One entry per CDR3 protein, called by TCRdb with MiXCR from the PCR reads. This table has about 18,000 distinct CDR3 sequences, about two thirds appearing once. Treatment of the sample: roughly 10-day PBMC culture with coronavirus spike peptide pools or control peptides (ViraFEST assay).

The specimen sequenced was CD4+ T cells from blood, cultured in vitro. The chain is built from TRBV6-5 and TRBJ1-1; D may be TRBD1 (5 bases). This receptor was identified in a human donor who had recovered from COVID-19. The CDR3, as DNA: TGTGCCAGCAGTTACGGCCAGGGAGTTGGCACTGAAGCTTTCTTT. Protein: CASSYGQGVGTEAFF.